A selection of T cell receptor beta chains follows, all from one sample in a study of spatial heterogeneity in lung cancer. TCRdb passed the 5' RACE reads through MiXCR, listing each CDR3 protein once. The table includes roughly 9,700 distinct CDR3 sequences, over 7.5% detected once. The input for sequencing was lung tumor tissue, taken at surgery. These receptors were obtained from a female donor with early-stage non-small cell lung cancer. Each CDR3 is given with its conserved first and last residue. Fields, in order: D gene, J gene, V gene, clone size, CDR3 length, CDR3 DNA, CDR3 protein. D genes are given only for firm matches. Size is stated for part of the rows, as once, few or many counts, or as a class when the clone is expanded.

D gene: -
J gene: TRBJ2-5
V gene: TRBV11-2
clone size: many
CDR3 length: 14
CDR3 DNA: TGTGCCAGCAGCCCGAGAAGGGGGTGGGAGACCCAGTACTTC
CDR3 protein: CASSPRRGWETQYF

D gene: -
J gene: TRBJ1-1
V gene: TRBV6-2/TRBV6-3
clone size: -
CDR3 length: 16
CDR3 DNA: TGTGCCAGCAGAACCGGGGAAAGGAGACTGAACACTGAAGCTTTCTTT
CDR3 protein: CASRTGERRLNTEAFF

D gene: -
J gene: TRBJ2-7
V gene: TRBV28
clone size: -
CDR3 length: 14
CDR3 DNA: TGTGCCAGCAAGGGGGATCAAGGGGTCTACGAGCAGTACTTC
CDR3 protein: CASKGDQGVYEQYF

D gene: TRBD1
J gene: TRBJ2-7
V gene: TRBV28
clone size: many
CDR3 length: 15
CDR3 DNA: TGTGCCAGCAGTTTAACGGGACAGGGATCCTACGAGCAGTACTTC
CDR3 protein: CASSLTGQGSYEQYF

D gene: TRBD2
J gene: TRBJ2-3
V gene: TRBV5-1
clone size: -
CDR3 length: 14
CDR3 DNA: TGCGCCGGCAGAAAGCGGGGGGTTACAGATACGCAGTATTTT
CDR3 protein: CAGRKRGVTDTQYF

D gene: TRBD1
J gene: TRBJ1-1
V gene: TRBV7-8
clone size: few
CDR3 length: 14
CDR3 DNA: TGTGCCAGCAGCCTCAGACAGGGGACCACTGAAGCTTTCTTT
CDR3 protein: CASSLRQGTTEAFF

D gene: -
J gene: TRBJ1-4
V gene: TRBV2
clone size: -
CDR3 length: 13
CDR3 DNA: TGTGCCAGCAGTAGGGAGCCTAATGAAAAACTGTTTTTT
CDR3 protein: CASSREPNEKLFF

D gene: TRBD1
J gene: TRBJ2-3
V gene: TRBV7-2
clone size: many
CDR3 length: 16
CDR3 DNA: TGTGCCAGCAGCTTGGGACAGGGGGCGCGAGAAGATACGCAGTATTTT
CDR3 protein: CASSLGQGAREDTQYF

D gene: TRBD1
J gene: TRBJ2-6
V gene: TRBV14
clone size: many
CDR3 length: 17
CDR3 DNA: TGTGCCAGCAGCCACCCCGACAGGGCCCCTGGGGCCAACGTCCTGACTTTC
CDR3 protein: CASSHPDRAPGANVLTF

D gene: -
J gene: TRBJ2-7
V gene: TRBV19
clone size: few
CDR3 length: 13
CDR3 DNA: TGTGCCAGTAGTAGCCAGGTTCTCTACGAGCAGTACTTC
CDR3 protein: CASSSQVLYEQYF

D gene: -
J gene: TRBJ2-1
V gene: TRBV24-1
clone size: many
CDR3 length: 16
CDR3 DNA: TGTGCCACCAGTGACCGAGGTGTCCTAGCGAGAAATGAGCAGTTCTTC
CDR3 protein: CATSDRGVLARNEQFF

D gene: TRBD1
J gene: TRBJ2-2
V gene: TRBV5-1
clone size: many
CDR3 length: 16
CDR3 DNA: TGCGCCAGCAGCTTGGGGGGGACAGCATCCACCGGGGAGCTGTTTTTT
CDR3 protein: CASSLGGTASTGELFF

D gene: -
J gene: TRBJ1-3
V gene: TRBV28
clone size: -
CDR3 length: 14
CDR3 DNA: TGTGCCAGCTCCCCCGGGGGGTCTGGAAACACCATATATTTT
CDR3 protein: CASSPGGSGNTIYF

D gene: -
J gene: TRBJ2-2
V gene: TRBV30
clone size: few
CDR3 length: 14
CDR3 DNA: TGTGCCTGGACCCTCCTTGGGGGCACGGGGGAGCTGTTTTTT
CDR3 protein: CAWTLLGGTGELFF

D gene: TRBD1
J gene: TRBJ1-1
V gene: TRBV12-3/TRBV12-4
clone size: -
CDR3 length: 15
CDR3 DNA: TGTGCCAGCAGCCAGCGGGACAGGGAAATTACTGAAGCTTTCTTT
CDR3 protein: CASSQRDREITEAFF

D gene: -
J gene: TRBJ1-2
V gene: TRBV4-1
clone size: many
CDR3 length: 13
CDR3 DNA: TGCGCCAGCAGCCAAGATGACAGATATGGCTACACCTTC
CDR3 protein: CASSQDDRYGYTF

D gene: -
J gene: TRBJ2-3
V gene: TRBV5-1
clone size: few
CDR3 length: 15
CDR3 DNA: TGCGCCAGCAGTTCCGGACAGGGAGGGGCAGATACGCAGTATTTT
CDR3 protein: CASSSGQGGADTQYF

D gene: TRBD2
J gene: TRBJ2-7
V gene: TRBV28
clone size: large
CDR3 length: 13
CDR3 DNA: TGTGCCAGCAGTTGGGTCCTAGCGGGTGAGCAGTACTTC
CDR3 protein: CASSWVLAGEQYF

D gene: TRBD2
J gene: TRBJ2-5
V gene: TRBV27
clone size: many
CDR3 length: 13
CDR3 DNA: TGTGCCAGCAGTGTAGCGGGGCGGGAGACCCAGTACTTC
CDR3 protein: CASSVAGRETQYF

D gene: -
J gene: TRBJ2-2
V gene: TRBV27
clone size: medium-sized
CDR3 length: 14
CDR3 DNA: TGTGCCAGCAGTTGGGGGGCCTCCTCCGGGGAGCTGTTTTTT
CDR3 protein: CASSWGASSGELFF

D gene: -
J gene: TRBJ2-7
V gene: TRBV29-1
clone size: -
CDR3 length: 12
CDR3 DNA: TGCAGCGTTAACGAGGGCAGGGGCGAGCAGTACTTC
CDR3 protein: CSVNEGRGEQYF

D gene: TRBD1
J gene: TRBJ2-7
V gene: TRBV6-5
clone size: many
CDR3 length: 15
CDR3 DNA: TGTGCCAGCACCAGGGGACAGGGGGCTTCCTACGAGCAGTACTTC
CDR3 protein: CASTRGQGASYEQYF

D gene: -
J gene: TRBJ1-1
V gene: TRBV19
clone size: many
CDR3 length: 15
CDR3 DNA: TGTGCCAGTAGTATAGTCCGACACGGGAACACTGAAGCTTTCTTT
CDR3 protein: CASSIVRHGNTEAFF

D gene: -
J gene: TRBJ2-3
V gene: TRBV7-8
clone size: few
CDR3 length: 14
CDR3 DNA: TGTGCCAGCAGCTGGACGACTGGCCCAGATACGCAGTATTTT
CDR3 protein: CASSWTTGPDTQYF

D gene: -
J gene: TRBJ2-5
V gene: TRBV7-8
clone size: medium-sized
CDR3 length: 12
CDR3 DNA: TGTGCCAGCAACCGGGGAAGAGAGACCCAGTACTTC
CDR3 protein: CASNRGRETQYF

D gene: -
J gene: TRBJ1-6
V gene: TRBV15
clone size: many
CDR3 length: 16
CDR3 DNA: TGTGCCACCAGCAGAGATCTAGGCAAGAATAATTCACCCCTCCACTTT
CDR3 protein: CATSRDLGKNNSPLHF

D gene: -
J gene: TRBJ1-2
V gene: TRBV7-2
clone size: many
CDR3 length: 14
CDR3 DNA: TGTGCCAGCAGCCCTATCCGGGGAAGCTATGGCTACACCTTC
CDR3 protein: CASSPIRGSYGYTF

D gene: -
J gene: TRBJ2-4
V gene: TRBV5-1
clone size: many
CDR3 length: 15
CDR3 DNA: TGCGCCAGCAGCTTGGACCCTAGGGGGGCGAACATTCAGTACTTC
CDR3 protein: CASSLDPRGANIQYF

D gene: -
J gene: TRBJ2-3
V gene: TRBV7-3
clone size: -
CDR3 length: 12
CDR3 DNA: TGTGCCAGCAGCTTGGGGCCAGATACGCAGTATTTT
CDR3 protein: CASSLGPDTQYF

D gene: TRBD2
J gene: TRBJ2-5
V gene: TRBV6-2/TRBV6-3
clone size: medium-sized
CDR3 length: 19
CDR3 DNA: TGTGCCAGCAGTTACCCTACCGGGACTAGCGGGATACTCCAAGAGACCCAGTACTTC
CDR3 protein: CASSYPTGTSGILQETQYF

D gene: -
J gene: TRBJ2-3
V gene: TRBV2
clone size: medium-sized
CDR3 length: 13
CDR3 DNA: TGTGCCAGCATAAGGTTACCCACAGATACGCAGTATTTT
CDR3 protein: CASIRLPTDTQYF

D gene: TRBD2
J gene: TRBJ2-5
V gene: TRBV29-1
clone size: many
CDR3 length: 15
CDR3 DNA: TGCAGCGTTGATAGGGTAGCGGGGGGTCAAGAGACCCAGTACTTC
CDR3 protein: CSVDRVAGGQETQYF

D gene: -
J gene: TRBJ2-3
V gene: TRBV7-9
clone size: -
CDR3 length: 13
CDR3 DNA: TGTGCCAGCAGCTACACAGGGCCAGATACGCAGTATTTT
CDR3 protein: CASSYTGPDTQYF

D gene: TRBD1
J gene: TRBJ1-2
V gene: TRBV7-2
clone size: -
CDR3 length: 16
CDR3 DNA: TGTGCCAGCAGCTCAAAGCCGACAGGGCGGACTGGAGGCTACACCTTC
CDR3 protein: CASSSKPTGRTGGYTF

D gene: -
J gene: TRBJ2-5
V gene: TRBV24-1
clone size: -
CDR3 length: 14
CDR3 DNA: TGTGCCACCAGTAGAGGCGGACTACAAGAGACCCAGTACTTC
CDR3 protein: CATSRGGLQETQYF

D gene: TRBD1
J gene: TRBJ1-5
V gene: TRBV6-6
clone size: many
CDR3 length: 15
CDR3 DNA: TGTGCCAGCACTGCGACAGGGGGGAGTTATCAGCCCCAGCATTTT
CDR3 protein: CASTATGGSYQPQHF

D gene: TRBD2
J gene: TRBJ2-7
V gene: TRBV12-3/TRBV12-4
clone size: many
CDR3 length: 14
CDR3 DNA: TGTGCCAGCAGCCCCGGACTAGCGGTTTACGAGCAGTACTTC
CDR3 protein: CASSPGLAVYEQYF

D gene: -
J gene: TRBJ2-2
V gene: TRBV18
clone size: -
CDR3 length: 17
CDR3 DNA: TGTGCCAGCTCAGTCAGGGAGACCCGCGCGAACACCGGGGAGCTGTTTTTT
CDR3 protein: CASSVRETRANTGELFF

D gene: -
J gene: TRBJ1-4
V gene: TRBV4-3
clone size: many
CDR3 length: 15
CDR3 DNA: TGCGCCAGCAGCCAAGATCTGGCCAGGGAGGAAAAACTGTTTTTT
CDR3 protein: CASSQDLAREEKLFF

D gene: -
J gene: TRBJ1-1
V gene: TRBV19
clone size: once
CDR3 length: 15
CDR3 DNA: TGTGCCAGTAGTACCCCGTTAGGAGGGAGAACTGAAGCTTTCTTT
CDR3 protein: CASSTPLGGRTEAFF

D gene: -
J gene: TRBJ1-1
V gene: TRBV7-9
clone size: many
CDR3 length: 13
CDR3 DNA: TGTGCCAGCAGCTTCGGGACATTCACTGAAGCTTTCTTT
CDR3 protein: CASSFGTFTEAFF

D gene: -
J gene: TRBJ1-1
V gene: TRBV7-2
clone size: -
CDR3 length: 13
CDR3 DNA: TGTGCCAGCAATGGACAGATGAACACTGAAGCTTTCTTT
CDR3 protein: CASNGQMNTEAFF